These 22 T cell receptor beta chains were sequenced from one sample in a study of beta chain features in type 1 diabetes. Expressed TCRB transcripts were sequenced because the entire RNA isolate underwent reverse transcription. Assay: immunoSEQ multiplex PCR; the TCRdb copy retains only in-frame clones and omits some. The table lists some 350,000 clones, 13% of them singletons. No antigen has been identified for these receptors. Points from the study as a whole: All four CD4+ subsets of Type 1 diabetes patients contained TCRB CDR3s that were moderately but significantly shorter.

The sequencing input was naive CD4+ T cells from blood. These receptors were collected from a woman between 18 and 29 years old with type 1 diabetes.

This clone was seen a few times. V usage is TRBV6-5 and J usage is TRBJ1-2; 10 nucleotides line up with TRBD1. The CDR3 has 15 residues. Losses at the gene ends were 2 bases for V and 5 bases for J; bases not matched to a gene: 5. Per germline, CDR1 MNHEY and CDR2 SVGAGI. CDR3 sequence reads: CASSYRDRGEYGYTF. For the CDR3, the DNA is TGTGCCAGCAGTTACCGGGACAGGGGAGAGTATGGCTACACCTTC.

The rearrangement links TRBV6-6 to TRBJ2-7; maybe TRBD2 (7 bases). CDR3 length: 15 residues. Trimming removed 6 bases at V and 7 bases at J, with 22 bases between. The germline V gene has CDR1 MNHNY and CDR2 SVGAGI (reference sequence). Here the CDR3 DNA reads TGTGCCAGCAGCCGACGCGGCACGGGGGGCGGTGAGCAGTACGTC. Its translation: CASSRRGTGGGEQYV.

V and J are TRBV7-2 and TRBJ1-2; 7 bases are shared with TRBD1. Germline V CDR1 and CDR2: SGHTA, FQGNSA. The CDR3 is 15 residues long. J lost 7 bases, V lost 0 bases, and 8 bases had no gene match. The CDR3 region has the DNA TGTGCCAGCAGCTTAGCCTACAGGGGTGTCAGTGGCTACACCTTC. The encoded protein is CASSLAYRGVSGYTF.

The chain employs TRBV5-4 and TRBJ2-1; tentative D call: TRBD1 (6 bases). The CDR3 is 15 amino acids. Per germline, CDR1 SGHNT and CDR2 YYREEE (reference sequence). Trimming shortened V by 4 bases and J by 11 bases, and 22 bases separated the two germline ends. DNA for the CDR3: TGTGCCAGCAGCCTAAGGATGGACAGTTTCGGTAAGCAGTTCTTC. Translating it yields CASSLRMDSFGKQFF.

This clone was counted between two and nine times. V gene TRBV15 combines with J gene TRBJ2-1; a weak D match, TRBD2 (6 bases). Germline CDR1 LNHNV, CDR2 YYDKDF (reference sequence). V was pared by 0 bases and J by 11 bases, with 17 bases between. This CDR3 has 15 amino acids. The CDR3 is CATSRDRGEAGQQFF. Here the CDR3 DNA reads TGTGCCACCAGCAGAGATAGAGGGGAGGCAGGACAGCAGTTCTTC. Variable domain in full (rest from reference TRBV15 and TRBJ2-1): DAMVIQNPRYQVTQFGKPVTLSCSQTLNHNVMYWYQQKSSQAPKLLFHYYDKDFNNEADTPDNFQSRRPNTSFCFLDIRSPGLGDTAMYLCATSRDRGEAGQQFFGPGTRLTVL.

This CDR3 reads CASGSGNNYNEQFF. The DNA for the CDR3 is TGCGCCAGCGGTAGCGGGAACAACTACAATGAGCAGTTCTTC. This chain links TRBV5-1 with TRBJ2-1; 8 positions match TRBD2. The V segment lost 7 bases and the J segment 3 bases; nucleotides outside the gene matches: 6. CDR1 is SGHRS and CDR2 is YFSETQ in the germline V gene. The CDR3 extends over 14 amino acids.

The table lists this clone with a few counts. The genes are TRBV4-3 and TRBJ1-3; 7 bases are a match to TRBD1. The ends lost 4 bases at V and 2 bases at J; junction bases unmatched: 5. The germline V gene has CDR1 LGHNA and CDR2 YSLEER. This CDR3 region has 15 residues. The CDR3 DNA reads TGCGCCAGCAGCCTGGACAGGACTCCTGGAAACACCATATATTTT. It specifies CASSLDRTPGNTIYF.

This chain uses TRBV18 with TRBJ2-3, with D possibly matching TRBD1 (7 bases). The CDR3 has 18 amino acids. CDR1 is KGHSH, CDR2 LQKENI, per germline. V lost 3 bases to trimming and J lost 3 bases, with 22 bases between them. The chain's CDR3 is CASSPRGEGGIWTDTQYF. In nucleotides, the CDR3 is TGTGCCAGCTCACCGCGGGGCGAAGGGGGCATTTGGACAGATACGCAGTATTTT.

This clone was seen a handful of times. The chain links TRBV29-1 to TRBJ1-1, with D possibly being TRBD1 (5 bases). V shed 6 bases and J shed 0 bases, with 17 bases lying between them. This CDR3 contains 15 residues. Germline CDR1 SQVTM, CDR2 ANQGSEA. The DNA for the CDR3 is TGCAGCGTGGGCAGGGCCCCCCCCATGAACACTGAAGCTTTCTTT. Translating gives CSVGRAPPMNTEAFF. The full variable domain, in which reference TRBV29-1 and TRBJ1-1 provide the parts outside the CDR3, is SAVISQKPSRDICQRGTSLTIQCQVDSQVTMMFWYRQQPGQSLTLIATANQGSEATYESGFVIDKFPISRPNLTFSTLTVSNMSPEDSSIYLCSVGRAPPMNTEAFFGQGTRLTVV.

The genes are TRBV27 and TRBJ1-2; TRBD1 might be the D (6 bases). CDR1 is MNHEY, CDR2 SMNVEV, per germline (reference sequence). V was trimmed by 5 bases and J by 4 bases, leaving 11 bases between them. The CDR3 totals 13 residues. This chain's CDR3 is CASSEQGPYGYTF. CDR3 coding DNA: TGTGCCAGCAGTGAACAGGGTCCCTATGGCTACACCTTC.

The chain recombines TRBV7-9 with TRBJ2-1, with a tentative D call TRBD2 (5 bases). Germline V gene lookup returns CDR1 SEHNR and CDR2 FQNEAQ (reference sequence). Trimming left V 5 bases short and J 7 bases short, with 24 bases between. The CDR3 is 17 residues long. Written as DNA, the CDR3 is TGTGCCAGCAGCCCAAGGGTTGGGCGGCCCTCGGGGAATGAGCAGTTCTTC. It codes for CASSPRVGRPSGNEQFF.

This clone was counted a few times. This chain links TRBV19 with TRBJ1-2, with D unclear. Per the germline V gene, CDR1 is LNHDA and CDR2 is SQIVND (reference sequence). The CDR3 runs to 11 residues. Trimming removed 4 bases from V and 3 bases from J, with 3 bases in between. CDR3 bases: TGTGCCAGTAGTACGTACTATGGCTACACCTTC. Its translation: CASSTYYGYTF. The full variable domain, its missing parts supplied by reference TRBV19 and TRBJ1-2, is DGGITQSPKYLFRKEGQNVTLSCEQNLNHDAMYWYRQDPGQGLRLIYYSQIVNDFQKGDIAEGYSVSREKKESFPLTVTSAQKNPTAFYLCASSTYYGYTFGSGTRLTVV.

This clone was observed a few times. The chain couples TRBV5-4 to TRBJ2-7, with TRBD1 identical over 7 bases. The CDR3 is 14 residues long. Trimming removed 0 bases from V and 6 bases from J; junction bases left unmatched: 6. Per germline, CDR1 SGHNT and CDR2 YYREEE (reference sequence). This CDR3 is CASSLGQGSGEQYF. Here the CDR3 DNA reads TGTGCCAGCAGCTTGGGACAGGGATCGGGCGAGCAGTACTTC.

The chain employs TRBV10-3 and TRBJ2-3; 8 positions match TRBD2. Germline V gene data show CDR1 as ENHRY and CDR2 as SYGVKD. The CDR3 covers 17 residues. Trimming took 6 bases from V and 4 from J; bases not matched to a gene: 15. In DNA, the CDR3 is TGTGCCATCAGCTACGGGGGGGCCCCGGGCGGCGCAGATACGCAGTATTTT. Protein sequence: CAISYGGAPGGADTQYF.

This clone was seen ten or more times. The V gene is TRBV23-1, the J gene TRBJ2-5; 10 nucleotides agree with TRBD1. TRBV23-1 is an ORF for which the function is uncertain. The CDR3 runs to 16 residues. V was clipped by 3 bases and J by 5 bases; unmatched bases: 9. Here the CDR3 reads CASSHHRTGGVETQYF. CDR3 nucleotides: TGCGCCAGCAGTCATCACCGGACAGGGGGGGTGGAGACCCAGTACTTC.

This clone was counted between two and nine times. The chain uses TRBV4-1 and TRBJ2-7, with D possibly being TRBD2 (5 bases). The V gene's germline CDR1 is MGHRA and CDR2 YSYEKL. This CDR3 is 14 amino acids long. The V end was cut by 4 bases, the J end by 0 bases, with 10 bases between. The CDR3 protein is CASSPGERSYEQYV. CDR3 sequence (DNA): TGCGCCAGCAGCCCCGGGGAGCGCTCCTACGAGCAGTACGTC.

A few counts support this clone. Other DNA sequences in this sample translate to the same CDR3. The rearrangement joins TRBV30 to TRBJ1-2, with unresolved D. Germline lookup yields CDR1 GTSNPN and CDR2 SVGIG (reference sequence). The CDR3 is 11 residues long. V shed 4 bases and J shed 4 bases, with 7 bases lying between them. The CDR3 nucleotides read TGTGCCTGGACATCCAGCTATGGCTACACCTTC. Its translation is CAWTSSYGYTF. The full variable domain, completed using reference TRBV30 and TRBJ1-2, is SQTIHQWPATLVQPVGSPLSLECTVEGTSNPNLYWYRQAAGRGLQLLFYSVGIGQISSEVPQNLSASRPQDRQFILSSKKLLLSDSGFYLCAWTSSYGYTFGSGTRLTVV.

In this sample, this clone turned up a few times. The chain recombines TRBV14 with TRBJ2-7; 7 nucleotides agree with TRBD2. This CDR3 contains 13 residues. Germline CDR1 SGHDN, CDR2 FVKESK. V shed 4 bases, J shed 0 bases, and the junction held 0 bases outside the gene matches. The CDR3 protein is CASSRDYSYEQYF. The CDR3, as DNA: TGTGCCAGCAGCCGGGACTACTCCTACGAGCAGTACTTC.

The V and J genes are TRBV5-1 and TRBJ2-3; 11 nucleotides agree with TRBD2. CDR1 and CDR2 (germline): SGHRS, YFSETQ. This CDR3 has 16 residues. V lost 4 bases and J lost 2; bases outside the gene matches: 6. Written as DNA, the CDR3 is TGCGCCAGCAGCCCCCCACTAGCGGGAGCCACAGATACGCAGTATTTT. This encodes CASSPPLAGATDTQYF. Full variable domain (outside the CDR3, taken from reference TRBV5-1 and TRBJ2-3): KAGVTQTPRYLIKTRGQQVTLSCSPISGHRSVSWYQQTPGQGLQFLFEYFSETQRNKGNFPGRFSGRQFSNSRSEMNVSTLELGDSALYLCASSPPLAGATDTQYFGPGTRLTVL.

V gene TRBV11-2 combines with J gene TRBJ2-2; TRBD2 matches 8 bases. The CDR3 spans 15 residues. Germline CDR1 is SGHAT and CDR2 is FQNNGV. The V and J ends lost 5 bases and 6 bases, in that order; junction bases with no gene match: 8. The CDR3 nucleotides read TGTGCCAGCAGCGCCGGGACTAGTTGGGCCGGGGAGCTGTTTTTT. Translated, it gives CASSAGTSWAGELFF.

This sequence joins TRBV9 and TRBJ2-3; 7 bases are a match to TRBD1. Germline CDR1 SGDLS, CDR2 YYNGEE. The CDR3 is 14 residues long. The V segment lost 0 bases and the J segment 5 bases; nucleotides outside the gene matches: 3. The DNA for the CDR3 is TGTGCCAGCAGCGTAGAGGGGGCCGGAGATACGCAGTATTTT. This sequence encodes CASSVEGAGDTQYF.

The genes are TRBV9 and TRBJ2-7; 9 bases map to TRBD1. The V gene's germline CDR1 is SGDLS and CDR2 YYNGEE. The V and J ends lost 0 bases and 3 bases, in that order; junction bases with no gene match: 13. The length of the CDR3 is 18 residues. CDR3: CASSVESISGTGRYEQYF. The CDR3 DNA reads TGTGCCAGCAGCGTAGAGTCGATATCGGGGACAGGGCGCTACGAGCAGTACTTC.